What follows are 30 T cell receptor beta chains derived from one specimen sequenced in a study of siplizumab effects on memory and regulatory T cells (dated by TCRdb to about 2019). Libraries came from the immunoSEQ multiplex PCR assay. The immuneACCESS repertoire file appears here via TCRdb, limited to in-frame rearrangements. These files lack a portion of the clones; in checked studies, under half of the deficit traces to unresolved V genes, and the cause of the others is not known. The sample includes about 100,000 clones, with more than 85% observed a single time. The ten largest clones take up over 0.12% of the sample. Source material: CD4+ T cells sorted from blood. These receptors came from a human donor in good health.

This clone was found once. This specimen includes other DNA sequences encoding the same CDR3. The chain uses TRBV5-3 and TRBJ2-7, with TRBD2 as a possible D gene (5 bases). TRBV5-3 qualifies as an ORF whose function is uncertain. The CDR3 totals 14 residues. V was pared by 0 bases and J by 4 bases, with 11 bases between. This chain's CDR3 is CARSLAWRNYEQYF. The DNA of the CDR3 is TGTGCCAGAAGCTTGGCTTGGAGGAATTACGAGCAGTACTTC.

This chain connects TRBV19 to TRBJ1-1; no firm D call. The CDR3 length is 13 residues. With 1 base removed from V and 5 bases from J, the gap between germline ends came to 8 bases. The germline V gene encodes CDR1 LNHDA and CDR2 SQIVND (reference sequence). The DNA for the CDR3 is TGTGCCAGTAGTATAGTAAGTGGGACTGAAGCTTTCTTT. Protein: CASSIVSGTEAFF.

The J gene is TRBJ2-7, the V gene TRBV19, with TRBD2 identical over 7 bases. CDR1 is LNHDA, CDR2 SQIVND, per germline (reference sequence). The CDR3 runs 15 residues. V shed 4 bases, J shed 0 bases, and the junction held 6 bases outside the gene matches. This CDR3 is CASSKHGGDSYEQYF. CDR3 DNA sequence: TGTGCCAGTAGTAAGCATGGGGGGGACTCCTACGAGCAGTACTTC.

The V call is TRBV19, the J call TRBJ2-5; tentative D call: TRBD2 (6 bases). V shed 3 bases and J shed 7 bases, with 21 bases lying between them. From germline, CDR1 is LNHDA and CDR2 SQIVND (reference sequence). The CDR3 runs 16 residues. The CDR3 loop reads CASSIHPDSSRGTQYF. The CDR3 DNA sequence: TGTGCCAGTAGTATTCACCCCGACAGTTCGCGGGGGACCCAGTACTTC.

The rearrangement joins TRBV20-1 to TRBJ2-3; D remains ambiguous. Germline CDR1 is DFQATT and CDR2 is SNEGSKA (reference sequence). The CDR3 covers 11 residues. V was shortened by 4 bases and J by 6 bases, with 8 bases between the two germline ends. The CDR3 nucleotides read TGCAGTGCTAATACAGCTGATACGCAGTATTTT. It translates to CSANTADTQYF.

The chain recombines TRBV27 with TRBJ1-4, with a tentative D call TRBD1 (5 bases). The CDR3 totals 15 residues. The ends were cut back, 6 bases at V and 3 bases at J, with 14 bases in the middle. The germline gives CDR1 MNHEY, CDR2 SMNVEV (reference sequence). The CDR3 spells CASRTTRTPNEKLFF. The CDR3 DNA reads as TGTGCCAGCAGGACAACTCGGACACCTAATGAAAAACTGTTTTTT.

CDR3 DNA sequence: TGTGCCAGTAGTGTACAGGGGGAGTATGGCTACACCTTC. Protein sequence: CASSVQGEYGYTF. The chain joins TRBV19 to TRBJ1-2, with 8 bases fitting TRBD1. This CDR3 is 13 amino acids long. Unmatched junction bases numbered 4, after V lost 5 bases and J lost 5 bases. Per germline, CDR1 LNHDA and CDR2 SQIVND (reference sequence).

This sequence joins TRBV11-2 and TRBJ1-2, with D perhaps TRBD1 (6 bases). In germline, CDR1 is SGHAT, CDR2 FQNNGV. Trimming removed 2 bases at V and 2 bases at J, with 12 bases between. The CDR3 sequence is 15 residues long. The CDR3 spells CASSLTQGSNYGYTF. The CDR3 DNA sequence: TGTGCCAGCAGCTTAACCCAGGGGTCCAACTATGGCTACACCTTC.

The chain couples TRBV7-2 to TRBJ2-5; the match to TRBD2 covers 13 bases. CDR3 size: 15 residues. In germline, CDR1 is SGHTA, CDR2 FQGNSA. Trimming removed 7 bases from V and 1 base from J; junction bases left unmatched: 3. DNA for the CDR3: TGTGCCAGCACCGGGACTAGCGGGGTCCAAGAGACCCAGTACTTC. It is translated as CASTGTSGVQETQYF. The full variable domain, with the rest looked up from reference TRBV7-2 and TRBJ2-5, is GAGVSQSPSNKVTEKGKDVELRCDPISGHTALYWYRQSLGQGLEFLIYFQGNSAPDKSGLPSDRFSAERTGGSVSTLTIQRTQQEDSAVYLCASTGTSGVQETQYFGPGTRLLVL.

The V and J genes are TRBV6-5 and TRBJ1-1; D might be TRBD1 (6 bases). CDR3 size: 15 residues. Germline values: CDR1 MNHEY, CDR2 SVGAGI. With 4 bases removed from V and 4 bases from J, the gap between germline ends came to 16 bases. CDR3 nucleotide sequence: TGTGCCAGCAGTTCTCACGGGACACCAGGCACTGAAGCTTTCTTT. As protein: CASSSHGTPGTEAFF.

The chain carries TRBV28 and TRBJ1-5, with TRBD1 identical over 8 bases. Germline V gene data show CDR1 as MDHEN and CDR2 as SYDVKM. With 2 bases clipped from V and 5 bases from J, the junction kept 2 bases outside the gene matches. The CDR3 loop spans 14 amino acids. DNA for the CDR3: TGTGCCAGCAGTTTAAGACAGGGGCATCAGCCCCAGCATTTT. Its translation: CASSLRQGHQPQHF.

The chain joins TRBV28 to TRBJ2-5, with TRBD2 matching 9 bases. The CDR3 length is 14 residues. The V gene's germline CDR1 is MDHEN and CDR2 SYDVKM. V was clipped by 6 bases and J by 5 bases; unmatched bases: 7. For the CDR3, the DNA is TGTGCCAGCAGAGCCAGCGGGGGGTACGAGACCCAGTACTTC. This gives the protein CASRASGGYETQYF.

V and J are TRBV14 and TRBJ1-2; a weak D match, TRBD1 (6 bases). V shed 0 bases and J shed 5 bases, with 13 bases lying between them. Germline-derived CDR1 and CDR2 are SGHDN and FVKESK. CDR3 length equals 15 residues. CDR3: CASSQDLRGIYGYTF. In DNA, the CDR3 is TGTGCCAGCAGCCAAGATCTGAGGGGGATTTATGGCTACACCTTC. Using reference TRBV14 and TRBJ1-2 for the parts outside the CDR3, the full variable domain is EAGVTQFPSHSVIEKGQTVTLRCDPISGHDNLYWYRRVMGKEIKFLLHFVKESKQDESGMPNNRFLAERTGGTYSTLKVQPAELEDSGVYFCASSQDLRGIYGYTFGSGTRLTVV.

In regard to this clone: Distinct nucleotide sequences in the sample also encode this CDR3. The chain carries TRBV7-7 and TRBJ2-2, with D uncertain. The CDR3 is 14 residues long. Per the germline V gene, CDR1 is SSHAT and CDR2 is FNYEAQ (reference sequence). V was pared by 4 bases and J by 6 bases, with 12 bases between. CDR3 amino acids: CASSSPGLAGELFF. The DNA for the CDR3 is TGTGCCAGCAGCTCCCCCGGGTTAGCCGGGGAGCTGTTTTTT. The entire variable domain, with the rest obtained from reference TRBV7-7 and TRBJ2-2, is as follows: GAGVSQSPRYKVTKRGQDVTLRCDPISSHATLYWYQQALGQGPEFLTYFNYEAQPDKSGLPSDRFSAERPEGSISTLTIQRTEQRDSAMYRCASSSPGLAGELFFGEGSRLTVL.

The chain joins TRBV6-1 to TRBJ1-1; D remains ambiguous. The ends were cut back, 10 bases at V and 6 bases at J, with 18 bases in the middle. The CDR3 has 13 amino acids. The V gene's germline CDR1 is MNHNS and CDR2 SASEGT. The CDR3 DNA is TGTGCCACTACGTCCCCTCCCAACGCTGAAGCTTTCTTT. Protein sequence: CATTSPPNAEAFF.

This clone was counted once. The gene calls are TRBV6-1 and TRBJ2-5, with D unresolved. CDR3 length: 13 amino acids. The germline CDR1 and CDR2 sequences are MNHNS and SASEGT. The V end was cut by 2 bases, the J end by 4 bases, with 8 bases between. CDR3 region: CASSELYRETQYF. Here the CDR3 DNA reads TGTGCCAGCAGTGAACTGTACCGAGAGACCCAGTACTTC.

The chain is built from TRBV28 and TRBJ1-2, with TRBD1 matching 9 bases. V was clipped by 6 bases and J by 4 bases; unmatched bases: 9. Germline CDR1 is MDHEN and CDR2 is SYDVKM. The CDR3 covers 15 residues. The CDR3 is CASRTGQGLTYGYTF. The CDR3 DNA reads as TGTGCCAGCAGAACCGGACAGGGGCTGACCTATGGCTACACCTTC.

This clone was counted a single time. The chain couples TRBV19 to TRBJ1-4, with TRBD1 matching over 7 bases. Germline loops: CDR1 LNHDA, CDR2 SQIVND (reference sequence). CDR3 length: 15 amino acids. The J segment lost 6 bases and the V segment lost 5 bases, leaving 9 bases of the junction unmatched. The CDR3 is CASSPPTGSDEKLFF. The DNA of the CDR3 is TGTGCCAGTAGTCCTCCGACAGGGTCAGATGAAAAACTGTTTTTT.

This sequence joins TRBV19 and TRBJ1-2, with 10 nucleotides matching TRBD1. Per the germline V gene, CDR1 is LNHDA and CDR2 is SQIVND (reference sequence). The CDR3 is 14 amino acids. The V segment lost 6 bases and the J segment 2 bases; nucleotides outside the gene matches: 3. The CDR3 spells CASSPDRGNYGYTF. The CDR3, as DNA: TGTGCCAGTAGCCCGGACAGGGGGAACTATGGCTACACCTTC.

The rearrangement links TRBV11-2 to TRBJ1-3, with D tentatively TRBD1 (5 bases). Trimming left V 1 base short and J 0 bases short, with 13 bases between. Germline-derived CDR1 and CDR2 are SGHAT and FQNNGV. The CDR3 length is 17 residues. The CDR3 spells CASSLGWGSSSGNTIYF. Here the CDR3 DNA reads TGTGCCAGCAGCTTAGGATGGGGGTCGAGCTCTGGAAACACCATATATTTT.

The chain joins TRBV6-5 to TRBJ1-3; 7 nucleotides line up with TRBD1. The CDR3 runs to 13 residues. Germline-derived CDR1 and CDR2 are MNHEY and SVGAGI. V shed 4 bases, J shed 4 bases, and the junction held 1 base outside the gene matches. CDR3 nucleotide sequence: TGTGCCAGCAGTTCGACAGGGGGAAACACCATATATTTT. Translated, it gives CASSSTGGNTIYF.

Concerning this clone: The sample carries other DNA sequences with the same CDR3. V is TRBV20-1 and J is TRBJ1-2; D is ambiguous. The CDR3 runs 10 residues. The germline V and J ends were trimmed by 4 bases and 5 bases, with 5 bases remaining between them. Germline V gives CDR1 DFQATT, CDR2 SNEGSKA (reference sequence). CDR3 in amino acids: CSATGYGYTF. In nucleotides, the CDR3 is TGCAGTGCTACGGGGTATGGCTACACCTTC.

J is TRBJ1-2 and V is TRBV7-3; TRBD1 matches 9 bases. The CDR3 totals 18 residues. CDR1 and CDR2 (germline): SGHTA, FQGTGA. The trim removed 4 bases at V and 7 bases at J, leaving 19 bases unmatched. The CDR3 loop reads CASSSGTGRPMGNGGYTF. The CDR3, as DNA: TGTGCCAGCAGCTCCGGGACAGGGCGTCCAATGGGAAATGGTGGCTACACCTTC.

This clone was observed once. The V and J genes are TRBV5-4 and TRBJ1-1, with a possible D match to TRBD1 (5 bases). The CDR3 length is 16 residues. V lost 0 bases and J 11 bases, leaving 23 bases between the germline ends. From germline, CDR1 is SGHNT and CDR2 YYREEE (reference sequence). The chain's CDR3 is CASSLDYIRDPPRAFF. DNA for the CDR3: TGTGCCAGCAGCTTGGACTACATCCGGGACCCTCCAAGGGCTTTCTTT.

The CDR3 loop is CASSLLGPDTQYF. The CDR3 DNA sequence: TGTGCCAGCTCACTTCTGGGGCCAGATACGCAGTATTTT. V is TRBV18 and J is TRBJ2-3, with a tentative D call TRBD1 (5 bases). This CDR3 spans 13 amino acids. V shed 4 bases and J shed 4 bases, with 9 bases lying between them. Germline V CDR1 and CDR2: KGHSH, LQKENI.

This clone was seen a few times. The chain uses TRBV19 and TRBJ1-2; 9 bases match TRBD1. The V gene's germline CDR1 is LNHDA and CDR2 SQIVND (reference sequence). The CDR3 has 14 residues. V trimming: 5 bases; J trimming: 7 bases; junction bases outside the gene matches: 8. The CDR3 bases are TGTGCCAGTAGTCCGGGACAGGGAATTAGTGGCTACACCTTC. Translating gives CASSPGQGISGYTF.

The chain joins TRBV20-1 to TRBJ2-2; D unclear. Between the trimmed V and J ends, which lost 6 bases and 4 bases, there was a span of 3 bases. From germline, CDR1 is DFQATT and CDR2 SNEGSKA (reference sequence). The CDR3 sequence is 10 residues long. The CDR3 protein is CSAGTGELFF. The CDR3 region has the DNA TGCAGTGCCGGCACCGGGGAGCTGTTTTTT.

In DNA form, the CDR3 reads TGTGCCAGCAGTTACAGCAATGAGCAGTTCTTC. Protein: CASSYSNEQFF. This chain connects TRBV2 to TRBJ2-1; D not certain. Germline V lookup: CDR1 SNHLY, CDR2 FYNNEI. Trimming left V 5 bases short and J 6 bases short, with 5 bases between. There are 11 residues in the CDR3.

The J gene is TRBJ1-1, the V gene TRBV6-5; no reliable D call. This CDR3 region has 12 residues. V lost 3 bases, J lost 5 bases, and 7 bases lay in between. From germline, CDR1 is MNHEY and CDR2 SVGAGI. The CDR3 sequence: CASSYSKTEAFF. In nucleotides, the CDR3 is TGTGCCAGCAGTTATAGTAAGACTGAAGCTTTCTTT.

DNA for the CDR3: TGTGCCAGCAGTTACCCCGGCAGGGGGCGCGGGAATGAGCAGTTCTTC. This codes for CASSYPGRGRGNEQFF. The rearrangement links TRBV6-5 to TRBJ2-1; 8 positions agree with TRBD1. The V segment lost 2 bases and the J segment 7 bases; nucleotides outside the gene matches: 10. CDR3 length equals 16 residues. Germline V gene sequence: CDR1 MNHEY, CDR2 SVGAGI.